This T cell receptor beta chain was profiled in a study of blood T cell repertoires in COVID-19. About the study: The origin of the acute and convalescent COVID-19 samples was the United States, Italy and Spain. PBMCs, B-cell-depleted T cells, or T cells provided the cDNA or gDNA that made up the material.

The CDR3 has 14 amino acids. Per germline, CDR1 SGHRS and CDR2 YFSETQ. V was trimmed by 0 bases and J by 3 bases, leaving 9 bases between them. Original data processing: Amplifying reference gene primers gave estimates of nucleated cell counts. Repertoires were generated with immunoSEQ multiplex PCR, while TCRdb's copy carries only in-frame clones and drops some. The V and J calls and clone size come from that table; D and trimming were worked out from the DNA. Found here are approximately 68,000 clones, more than 75% of them singletons; the top ten hold approximately 10%. The sequenced sample was peripheral blood. The receptor was isolated from a man in his 70s with active or convalescent COVID-19. The chain links TRBV5-1 to TRBJ1-2; D perhaps matches TRBD1 (5 bases). CDR3 nucleotide sequence: TGCGCCAGCAGCTTGGAAAGGGGCGACTATGGCTACACCTTC. Translation: CASSLERGDYGYTF.